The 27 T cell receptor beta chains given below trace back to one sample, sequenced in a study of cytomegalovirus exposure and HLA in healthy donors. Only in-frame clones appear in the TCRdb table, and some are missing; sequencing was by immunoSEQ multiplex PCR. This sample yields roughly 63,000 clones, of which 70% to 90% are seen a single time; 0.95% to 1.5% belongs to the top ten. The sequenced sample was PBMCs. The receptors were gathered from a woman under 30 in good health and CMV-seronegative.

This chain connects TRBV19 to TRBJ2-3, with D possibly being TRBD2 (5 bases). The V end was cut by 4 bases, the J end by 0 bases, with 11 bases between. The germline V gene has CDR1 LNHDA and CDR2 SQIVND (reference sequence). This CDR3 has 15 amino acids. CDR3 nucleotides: TGTGCCAGTAGTAGATCAGCGGTTAGCACAGATACGCAGTATTTT. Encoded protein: CASSRSAVSTDTQYF.

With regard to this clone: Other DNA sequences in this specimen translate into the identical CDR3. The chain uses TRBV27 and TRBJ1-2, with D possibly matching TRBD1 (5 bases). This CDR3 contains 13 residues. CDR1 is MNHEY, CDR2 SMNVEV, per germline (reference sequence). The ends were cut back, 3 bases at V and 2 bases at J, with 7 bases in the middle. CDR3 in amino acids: CASSLGGNYGYTF. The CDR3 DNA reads TGTGCCAGCAGTTTGGGGGGGAACTATGGCTACACCTTC.

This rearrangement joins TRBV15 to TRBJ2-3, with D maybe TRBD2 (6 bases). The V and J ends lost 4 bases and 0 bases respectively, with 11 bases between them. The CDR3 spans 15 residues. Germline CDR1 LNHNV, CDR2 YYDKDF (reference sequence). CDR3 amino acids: CATSMGGESTDTQYF. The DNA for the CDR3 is TGTGCCACCAGCATGGGGGGAGAGAGCACAGATACGCAGTATTTT.

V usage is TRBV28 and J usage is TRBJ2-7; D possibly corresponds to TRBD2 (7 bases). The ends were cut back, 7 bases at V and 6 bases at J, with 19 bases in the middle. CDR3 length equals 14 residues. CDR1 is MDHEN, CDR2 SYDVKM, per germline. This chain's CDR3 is CASMFRGGVVEQYF. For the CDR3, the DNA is TGTGCCAGCATGTTTCGAGGGGGGGTGGTCGAGCAGTACTTC.

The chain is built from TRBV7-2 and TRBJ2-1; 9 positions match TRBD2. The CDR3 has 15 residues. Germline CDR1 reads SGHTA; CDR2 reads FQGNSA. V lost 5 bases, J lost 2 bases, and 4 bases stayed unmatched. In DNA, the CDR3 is TGTGCCAGCAGCCAACTAGCGGGCACCTACAATGAGCAGTTCTTC. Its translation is CASSQLAGTYNEQFF.

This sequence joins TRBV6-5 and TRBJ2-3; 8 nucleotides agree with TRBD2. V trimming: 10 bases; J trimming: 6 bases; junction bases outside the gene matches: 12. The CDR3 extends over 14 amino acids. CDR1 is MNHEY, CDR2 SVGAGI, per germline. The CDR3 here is CATGRAGVTDTQYF. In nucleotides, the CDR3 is TGTGCCACCGGAAGAGCGGGAGTCACGGATACGCAGTATTTT.

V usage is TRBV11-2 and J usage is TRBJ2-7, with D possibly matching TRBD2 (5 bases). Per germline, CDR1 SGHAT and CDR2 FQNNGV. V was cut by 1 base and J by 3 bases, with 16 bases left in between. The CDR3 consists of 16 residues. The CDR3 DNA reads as TGTGCCAGCAGCTTAGTAGTGGCTAGCTCAAACTACGAGCAGTACTTC. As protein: CASSLVVASSNYEQYF.

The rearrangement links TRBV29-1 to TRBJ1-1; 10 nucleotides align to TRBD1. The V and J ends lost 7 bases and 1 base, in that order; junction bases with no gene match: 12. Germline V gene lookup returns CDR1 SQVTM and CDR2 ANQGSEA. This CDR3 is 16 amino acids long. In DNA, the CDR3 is TGCAGCGCATACTTAGGACAGGGGGAATGGAACACTGAAGCTTTCTTT. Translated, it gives CSAYLGQGEWNTEAFF.

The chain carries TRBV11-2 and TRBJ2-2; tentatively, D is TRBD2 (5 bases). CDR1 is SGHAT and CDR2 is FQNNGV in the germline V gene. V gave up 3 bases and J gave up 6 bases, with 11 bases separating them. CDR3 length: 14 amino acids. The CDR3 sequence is CASSFSGNPGELFF. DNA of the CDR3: TGTGCCAGCAGCTTCTCCGGGAATCCCGGGGAGCTGTTTTTT.

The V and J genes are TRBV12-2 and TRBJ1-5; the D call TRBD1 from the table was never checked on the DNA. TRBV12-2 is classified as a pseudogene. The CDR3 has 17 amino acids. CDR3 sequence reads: CASRLAACWWGRQPQHF. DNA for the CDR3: TGTGCAAGTCGCTTAGCCGCCTGTTGGTGGGGCCGGCAGCCCCAGCATTTT.

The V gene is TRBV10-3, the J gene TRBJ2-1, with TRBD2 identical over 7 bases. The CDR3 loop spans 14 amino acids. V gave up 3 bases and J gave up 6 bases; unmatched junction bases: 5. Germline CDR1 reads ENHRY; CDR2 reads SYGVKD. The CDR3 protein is CAISDPREINEQFF. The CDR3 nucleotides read TGTGCCATCAGTGATCCGCGGGAGATCAATGAGCAGTTCTTC.

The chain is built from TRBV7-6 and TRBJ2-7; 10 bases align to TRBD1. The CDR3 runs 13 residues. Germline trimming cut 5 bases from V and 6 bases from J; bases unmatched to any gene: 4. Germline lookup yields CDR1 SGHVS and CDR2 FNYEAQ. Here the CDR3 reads CASSLGDRGEQYF. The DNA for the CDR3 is TGTGCCAGCAGCCTAGGGGACAGGGGCGAGCAGTACTTC.

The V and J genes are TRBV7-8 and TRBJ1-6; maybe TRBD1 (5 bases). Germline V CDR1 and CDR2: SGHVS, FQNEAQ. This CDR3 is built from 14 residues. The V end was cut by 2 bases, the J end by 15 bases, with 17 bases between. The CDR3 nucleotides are TGTGCCAGCAGCTTAATGTTAGGGGCGGGGGTCCTCCACTTT. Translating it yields CASSLMLGAGVLHF.

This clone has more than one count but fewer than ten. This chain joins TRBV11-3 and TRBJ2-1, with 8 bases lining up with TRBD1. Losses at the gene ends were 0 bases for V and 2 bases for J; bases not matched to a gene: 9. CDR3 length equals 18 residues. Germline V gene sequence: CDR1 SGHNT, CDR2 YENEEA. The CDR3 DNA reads TGTGCCAGCAGCTTAGACCCTCCGGACAGGGCCCCCTACAATGAGCAGTTCTTC. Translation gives CASSLDPPDRAPYNEQFF.

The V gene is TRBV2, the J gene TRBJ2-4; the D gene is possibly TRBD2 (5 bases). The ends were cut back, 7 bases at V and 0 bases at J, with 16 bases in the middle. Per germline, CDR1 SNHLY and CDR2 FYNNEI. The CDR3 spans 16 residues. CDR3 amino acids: CASKAPRDLAKNIQYF. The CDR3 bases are TGTGCCAGCAAGGCCCCACGGGATCTAGCCAAAAACATTCAGTACTTC.

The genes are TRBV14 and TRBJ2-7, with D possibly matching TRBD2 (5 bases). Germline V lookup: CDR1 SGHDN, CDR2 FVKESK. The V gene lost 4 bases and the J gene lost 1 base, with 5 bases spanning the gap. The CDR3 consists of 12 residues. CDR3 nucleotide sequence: TGTGCCAGCAGCCCGGGATCCTACGAGCAGTACTTC. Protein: CASSPGSYEQYF. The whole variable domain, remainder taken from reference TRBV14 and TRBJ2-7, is EAGVTQFPSHSVIEKGQTVTLRCDPISGHDNLYWYRRVMGKEIKFLLHFVKESKQDESGMPNNRFLAERTGGTYSTLKVQPAELEDSGVYFCASSPGSYEQYFGPGTRLTVT.

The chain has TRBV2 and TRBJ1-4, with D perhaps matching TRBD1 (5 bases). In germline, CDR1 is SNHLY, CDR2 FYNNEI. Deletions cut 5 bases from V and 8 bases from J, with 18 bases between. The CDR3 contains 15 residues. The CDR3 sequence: CASSMRGGRWEKLFF. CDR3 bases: TGTGCCAGCAGTATGCGCGGGGGGAGGTGGGAAAAACTGTTTTTT.

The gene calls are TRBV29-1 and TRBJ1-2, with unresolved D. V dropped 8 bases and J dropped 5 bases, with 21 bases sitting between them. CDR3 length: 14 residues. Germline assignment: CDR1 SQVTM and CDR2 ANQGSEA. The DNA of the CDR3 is TGCAGCCATACCCCGGCAGCCGGGGATTATGGCTACACCTTC. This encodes CSHTPAAGDYGYTF.

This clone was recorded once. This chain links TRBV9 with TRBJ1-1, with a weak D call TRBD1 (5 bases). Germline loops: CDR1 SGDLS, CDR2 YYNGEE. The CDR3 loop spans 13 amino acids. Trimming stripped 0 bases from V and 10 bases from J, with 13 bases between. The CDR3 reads CASSVARTGGAFF. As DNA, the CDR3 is TGTGCCAGCAGCGTAGCCCGGACGGGGGGAGCTTTCTTT.

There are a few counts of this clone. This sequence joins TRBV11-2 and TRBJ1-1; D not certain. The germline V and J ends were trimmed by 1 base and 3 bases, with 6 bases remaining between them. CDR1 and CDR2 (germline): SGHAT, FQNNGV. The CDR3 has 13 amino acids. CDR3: CASSLAQYTEAFF. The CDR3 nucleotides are TGTGCCAGCAGCTTAGCACAGTACACTGAAGCTTTCTTT.

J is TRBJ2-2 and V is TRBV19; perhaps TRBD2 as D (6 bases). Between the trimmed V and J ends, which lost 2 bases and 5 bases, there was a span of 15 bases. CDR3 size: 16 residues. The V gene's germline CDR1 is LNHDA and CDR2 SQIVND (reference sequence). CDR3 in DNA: TGTGCCAGTAGTATAACTGGAGTGGGGGGTACCGGGGAGCTGTTTTTT. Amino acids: CASSITGVGGTGELFF.

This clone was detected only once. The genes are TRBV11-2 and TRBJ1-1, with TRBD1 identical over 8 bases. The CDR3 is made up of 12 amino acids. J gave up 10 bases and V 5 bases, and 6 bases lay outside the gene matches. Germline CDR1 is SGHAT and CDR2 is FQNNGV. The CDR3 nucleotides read TGTGCCAGCAGCGCGGACAGGGTAGGAGCTTTCTTT. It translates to CASSADRVGAFF.

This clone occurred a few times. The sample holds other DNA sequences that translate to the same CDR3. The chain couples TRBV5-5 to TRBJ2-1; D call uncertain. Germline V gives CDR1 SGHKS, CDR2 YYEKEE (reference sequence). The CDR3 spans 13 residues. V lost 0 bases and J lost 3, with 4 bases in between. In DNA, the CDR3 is TGTGCCAGCAGCTTGGACAGCTACAATGAGCAGTTCTTC. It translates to CASSLDSYNEQFF.

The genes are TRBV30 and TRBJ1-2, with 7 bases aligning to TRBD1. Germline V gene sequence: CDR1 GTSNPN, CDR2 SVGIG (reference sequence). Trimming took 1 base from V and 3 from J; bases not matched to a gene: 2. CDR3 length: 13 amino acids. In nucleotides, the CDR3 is TGTGCCTGGAGTGACAGGGGTGACTATGGCTACACCTTC. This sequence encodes CAWSDRGDYGYTF.

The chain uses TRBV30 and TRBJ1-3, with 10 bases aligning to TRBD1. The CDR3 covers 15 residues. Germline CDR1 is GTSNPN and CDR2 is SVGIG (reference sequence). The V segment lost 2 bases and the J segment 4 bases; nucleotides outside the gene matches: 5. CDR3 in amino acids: CAWSRGTGEGNTIYF. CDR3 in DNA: TGTGCCTGGAGTAGAGGGACAGGGGAAGGAAACACCATATATTTT. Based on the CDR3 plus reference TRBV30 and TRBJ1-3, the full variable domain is SQTIHQWPATLVQPVGSPLSLECTVEGTSNPNLYWYRQAAGRGLQLLFYSVGIGQISSEVPQNLSASRPQDRQFILSSKKLLLSDSGFYLCAWSRGTGEGNTIYFGEGSWLTVV.

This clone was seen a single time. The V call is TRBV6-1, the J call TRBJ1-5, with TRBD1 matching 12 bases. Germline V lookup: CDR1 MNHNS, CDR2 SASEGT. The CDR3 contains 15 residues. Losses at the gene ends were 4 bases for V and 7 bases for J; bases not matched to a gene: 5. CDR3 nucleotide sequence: TGTGCCAGCAGTGGGGGGACAGGGGGCCGACAGCCCCAGCATTTT. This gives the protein CASSGGTGGRQPQHF.

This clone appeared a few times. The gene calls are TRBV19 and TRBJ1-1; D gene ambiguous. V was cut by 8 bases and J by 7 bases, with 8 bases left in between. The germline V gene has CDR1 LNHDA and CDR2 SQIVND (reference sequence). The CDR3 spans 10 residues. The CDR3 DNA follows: TGTGCCAGTTGGGAGGGTGAAGCTTTCTTT. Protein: CASWEGEAFF.